This record looks at one T cell receptor beta chain sequence and its context. The antigen remains undetermined. The record originates from a study of response to subunit inactivated influenza vaccine. Study-level points and caveats: It was suggested by the authors that few new T cells are recruited by each seasonal influenza vaccination.

Germline lookup yields CDR1 SGHRS and CDR2 YFSETQ. The CDR3 is made up of 12 amino acids. V lost 4 bases and J lost 8, with 12 bases in between. TCRdb recomputed calls from the RT-PCR reads with MiXCR, one row per CDR3 protein. The sample lists some 570,000 distinct CDR3 sequences, around 11% seen once, with roughly 11% in the top ten. This same sample was also taken into another study, of T cells expressing NK-cell markers. That report notes: 5'RACE template switching with UMIs produced the TCR beta cDNA. It was from sorted CD3+CD56+NKG2C+, CD3+CD56+NKG2C- and CD3+CD56-NKG2C+ T cells that TCR beta repertoires came.

The V and J genes are TRBV5-1 and TRBJ1-2, with D unclear. This material consisted of PBMCs from blood, taken on the day of vaccination. This clonotype was obtained from a middle-aged man who received an inactivated influenza vaccine. The CDR3 is CASSPVGVGYTF. The CDR3, as DNA: TGCGCCAGCAGCCCAGTGGGCGTCGGCTACACCTTC.